This TCR beta chain was identified during a study of regulatory T cells in long-lasting Graves disease (dated by TCRdb to the early 2020s). A note on the overall study: In the newly diagnosed Graves' disease group, patients had been taking antithyroid drugs for less than 3 months. Persistent Graves' disease patients were compared with newly diagnosed Graves' disease patients by peripheral blood TCR sequencing and RNA sequencing. A total of around 35 samples underwent TCR sequencing, from 13 patients with persistent Graves' disease and about 20 patients with newly diagnosed Graves' disease. The study was conducted in China and was registered as a clinical trial. Points the paper makes about the study in general: More public clonotypes were shared among persistent patients (2,741) than among newly diagnosed patients (roughly 1,000). The small sample size was acknowledged by the authors as a limitation that may reduce accuracy. Only peripheral blood was studied, because thyroid tissue, the primary lesion, was inaccessible. Compared with newly diagnosed patients, persistent Graves' disease patients had lower TCR Shannon entropy and fewer highly expanded clones, which suggests clonal expansion. Persistent disease showed preferential use of TRBV28, TRBJ1-2 and TRBJ2-5, whereas newly diagnosed disease favored TRBV20-1 and TRBJ2-1. Sequencing and analysis were restricted to the TCR beta chain.

The library was made by multiplex PCR. Instrument used: Illumina HiSeq 4000. CDR3 regions were amplified by Arm-PCR with iRepertoire HTBI primers to construct TCR beta libraries. PCR products were gel purified before sequencing. The paper's data handling went like this. Across samples, 55 to 80 TRBV and roughly 15 TRBJ segments were identified and used for gene usage analysis of CDR3 amino acid clonotypes. COPE and FqMerger were used to merge filtered high-quality paired reads into contigs. BLAST was used to align contigs to the IMGT TRBV, TRBD and TRBJ reference genes, and CDR3 was defined following IMGT. Clonotypes above 0.1% frequency were classified as highly expanded clones. Shannon entropy was used to measure repertoire diversity, and the Gini coefficient was used to measure V-J evenness. A clonotype found in more than one individual was treated as public. The public reads were reanalyzed by TCRdb: fastp trimming at Q25, MiXCR alignment, in-frame beta chains only. Entries are consolidated by CDR3 protein sequence, retaining the most common genes and DNA. TCRdb's processing, not the authors' own work, is the source of the V and J calls. The sample records about 330,000 distinct CDR3 sequences, around 15% of which are singletons. The ten top clones hold around 20% of the sample.

At least ten counts were recorded for this clonotype. What antigen it recognizes has not been identified. Nothing much larger sits one base from this clone, and base qualities are not available. The time point label for this specimen denotes: newly diagnosed GD, antithyroid drugs for less than 3 months. For both TCR sequencing and RNA sequencing, RNA was extracted from PBMCs using TRIzol. The diagnosis of Graves' disease was made according to American Thyroid Association guidelines. Recruitment of patients was carried out at an endocrinology department in Xi'an, China. From each patient, approximately 10 milliliters of peripheral blood was collected into an EDTA anticoagulant tube. Ficoll Paque Plus density gradient separation was used to isolate PBMCs, and no additional T cell sorting was done. RNA quality was checked with an Agilent 2100 Bioanalyzer and agarose gel, and concentration with a NanoDrop 2000.

The CDR3 contains 15 residues, cysteine and phenylalanine counted. CDR3 DNA is the only sequence kept; it has 45 bases, read in frame from the first base. The CDR1 and CDR2 encoded by the germline V gene are MNHNS and SASEGT. The junction carries 15 bases between V and J, which are trimmed by 6 bases and 1 base respectively. These same data were also listed under a study on T cells in Graves' hyperthyroidism and ophthalmopathy. The second publication reports: Graves' hyperthyroidism was defined as stable when no progression to ophthalmopathy occurred over 18 months of follow-up. Hyperthyroidism patients were aged 18 to 65 years and newly diagnosed, with disease duration of less than 2 months. Patients with uncontrolled infections, other autoimmune diseases, pregnancy or lactation were excluded. Diagnoses were based on clinical symptoms, serum thyroxine and TRAb, thyroid ultrasound and orbital computed tomography. A first-round RT-PCR of the TCR CDR3 used the HTBI primer set with the Qiagen OneStep RT-PCR kit. Most expanded thyroid clonotypes (frequency above 0.001) were also detected in blood, suggesting blood repertoires may reflect thyroid immune responses. A model built on a 13 V-J signature distinguished ophthalmopathy from stable hyperthyroidism, reaching around 87% sensitivity and under 84% specificity in cross-validation and 80%/75% in testing. In validation, the model predicted progression to ophthalmopathy with approximately 70% sensitivity and approximately 78% specificity, a median of 6.5 months before onset. To identify distinguishing TCR V-J signatures, a discovery cohort of about 95 patients was used, comprising 40 to 45 with Graves' ophthalmopathy and about 59 with stable Graves' hyperthyroidism. Prospective prediction of ophthalmopathy was tested in an independent validation cohort consisting of 18 hyperthyroidism patients and some 15 patients who later progressed to ophthalmopathy. The roughly 90 discovery patients were divided at random into training and test sets in a 7:3 ratio. In addition, the study compared T-cell repertoires in thyroid tissue and in blood from roughly six Graves' hyperthyroidism patients. After sampling, hyperthyroidism patients received methimazole starting at 30 mg daily, and ophthalmopathy patients received high-dose intravenous methylprednisolone. A second multiplex PCR round built the libraries, followed by size selection and purification. Libraries were sequenced paired-end with 100 bp reads on an Illumina HiSeq2000. SOAPnuke was used to process the raw data, removing reads that contained adapters or uncalled bases, had a mean Phred below 15, or lacked an exact match to the constant primer or identifier. COPE v1.2.5 was used to merge the high-quality paired reads, and each unique nucleotide sequence was defined as a clonotype. MiTCR v1.1 was used to align the clonotypes against IMGT TRBV, TRBD and TRBJ reference segments. Only V-J combinations with frequency above 0.0001, covering 99% to 99.2% of repertoires, were analysed. The TCS score was defined as F50 (clonal expansion) divided by E x V (chaos), with BLOSUM62-based TCRdist calculated between CDR3 peptides within each V-J. Welch's t-statistics and random forest reduced just over 500 V-J features to 13, which were used in a naive Bayes classifier (R e1071). No statistical method was used to set the sample size in advance, and investigators knew the group allocation. According to the paper, TCR Vbeta CDR3 sequencing was carried out on 120 to 150 peripheral blood samples, which came from 40 to 45 ophthalmopathy, under 85 hyperthyroidism and roughly 17 progressor patients.

The V and J genes are TRBV6-1 and TRBJ1-1; TRBD1 is possibly the D segment (6 matching bases). This clonotype originated in a young woman with Graves disease. Donor details come from another sample of the same person, matched by shared clones. The specimen was peripheral blood mononuclear cells (PBMCs), collected at new diagnosis, from a patient treated with antithyroid drugs. This receptor carries the CDR3 CASRQGGGANTEAFF. The DNA is as follows: TGTGCCAGCAGGCAAGGGGGGGGCGCGAACACTGAAGCTTTCTTT.